Following are 15 T cell receptor beta chains from one sample sequenced in a study of T cells in Graves' hyperthyroidism and ophthalmopathy. RNA transcripts served as the template for amplifying TCR beta CDR3 regions. During a first-round RT-PCR of the TCR CDR3, the HTBI primer set was used. MiXCR, run by TCRdb on the multiplex PCR reads, gives a single entry per CDR3 protein. The data show approximately 600,000 distinct CDR3 sequences, less than 25% seen once. The sample consisted of blood. Receptors were obtained from a man in his thirties or forties with Graves' ophthalmopathy.

This clonotype was recorded at least ten times. The chain couples TRBV19 to TRBJ1-1; possibly TRBD1 for D (6 bases). Germline V CDR1 and CDR2: LNHDA, SQIVND (reference sequence). V was clipped by 9 bases and J by 0 bases, with 14 bases between them. This CDR3 has 14 amino acids. The CDR3 region has the DNA TGTGCCAGCAGCACAGGGACCGTGAACACTGAAGCTTTCTTT. Its protein product is CASSTGTVNTEAFF. The variable domain in full, with the rest retrieved from reference TRBV19 and TRBJ1-1, is DGGITQSPKYLFRKEGQNVTLSCEQNLNHDAMYWYRQDPGQGLRLIYYSQIVNDFQKGDIAEGYSVSREKKESFPLTVTSAQKNPTAFYLCASSTGTVNTEAFFGQGTRLTVV.

This clonotype was detected only once. The chain recombines TRBV4-1 with TRBJ2-7; D not resolved. Deletions cut 3 bases from V and 4 bases from J, with 13 bases between. This CDR3 spans 14 amino acids. Looked up from germline, CDR1 is MGHRA and CDR2 is YSYEKL. CDR3 residues: CASSQAPGLYEQYF. DNA of the CDR3: TGCGCCAGCAGCCAGGCGCCGGGCCTTTACGAGCAGTACTTC.

This clonotype occurred many times. This chain joins TRBV6-6 and TRBJ2-5, with 7 positions matching TRBD1. Trimming removed 0 bases from V and 7 bases from J; junction bases left unmatched: 2. The germline gives CDR1 MNHNY, CDR2 SVGAGI (reference sequence). This CDR3 spans 13 amino acids. CDR3 nucleotides: TGTGCCAGCAGTTACTCTGAGGGGGCGACCCAGTACTTC. It codes for CASSYSEGATQYF.

This sequence joins TRBV19 and TRBJ2-5; the D gene is possibly TRBD2 (5 bases). Trimming cost V 1 base and J 3 bases, with 15 bases left between them. Germline-derived CDR1 and CDR2 are LNHDA and SQIVND (reference sequence). The CDR3 consists of 16 residues. CDR3 loop: CASSIGGSTGKETQYF. CDR3 DNA sequence: TGTGCCAGTAGTATAGGCGGGTCGACGGGTAAAGAGACCCAGTACTTC.

The CDR3 region has the DNA TGTGCCAGCCGACCGGGACAGGGAGGCTATGGCTACACCTTC. Its translation: CASRPGQGGYGYTF. The rearrangement joins TRBV2 to TRBJ1-2, with 9 positions matching TRBD1. In germline, CDR1 is SNHLY, CDR2 FYNNEI. Germline trimming cut 8 bases from V and 4 bases from J; bases unmatched to any gene: 8. There are 14 residues in the CDR3.

The rearrangement links TRBV30 to TRBJ2-4; D uncertain. V lost 3 bases, J lost 6 bases, and 9 bases lay in between. The CDR3 spans 12 residues. The germline CDR1 and CDR2 sequences are GTSNPN and SVGIG (reference sequence). The CDR3 coding sequence is TGTGCCTGGAGCCCCGAAGGAAACATTCAGTACTTC. As protein: CAWSPEGNIQYF.

This chain joins TRBV30 and TRBJ2-3, with 14 bases lining up with TRBD2. The CDR3 is 14 residues long. CDR1 is GTSNPN and CDR2 is SVGIG in the germline V gene (reference sequence). V lost 3 bases and J lost 13; bases outside the gene matches: 9. This chain's CDR3 is CAWSPGTSGRLEYF. In DNA, the CDR3 is TGTGCCTGGAGCCCCGGGACTAGCGGGAGATTGGAGTATTTT.

This clonotype was seen many times. The CDR3 spells CASSLASSTGVKYTDTQYF. The CDR3 coding sequence is TGTGCCAGCAGCTTAGCATCCTCGACAGGGGTCAAGTACACAGATACGCAGTATTTT. The chain has TRBV7-8 and TRBJ2-3, with 8 nucleotides matching TRBD1. Trimming removed 0 bases from V and 2 bases from J; junction bases left unmatched: 13. CDR3 size: 19 residues. In germline, CDR1 is SGHVS, CDR2 FQNEAQ.

V is TRBV7-9 and J is TRBJ2-1; TRBD1 aligns across 11 bases. Germline CDR1 and CDR2: SEHNR and FQNEAQ (reference sequence). Unmatched junction bases numbered 10, after V lost 6 bases and J lost 9 bases. The CDR3 has 15 residues. The CDR3 nucleotides are TGTGCCAGCAGTCCAGGACAGGGGGCTTATACTGAGCAGTTCTTC. Its translation is CASSPGQGAYTEQFF.

The chain recombines TRBV2 with TRBJ2-7, with 12 positions matching TRBD2. Germline V CDR1 and CDR2: SNHLY, FYNNEI. CDR3 length equals 16 residues. V trimming: 2 bases; J trimming: 6 bases; junction bases outside the gene matches: 8. The CDR3 protein is CASSELPGLAGREQYF. The DNA of the CDR3 is TGTGCCAGCAGTGAACTTCCGGGACTAGCGGGCCGCGAGCAGTACTTC.

This clonotype was recorded many times. The rearrangement links TRBV5-1 to TRBJ1-2, with D perhaps TRBD1 (6 bases). The germline CDR1 and CDR2 sequences are SGHRS and YFSETQ. The V and J ends lost 4 bases and 3 bases respectively, with 13 bases between them. CDR3 length: 14 residues. The CDR3: CASSGAGADYGYTF. Here the CDR3 DNA reads TGCGCCAGCAGCGGTGCAGGGGCGGACTATGGCTACACCTTC.

This sequence joins TRBV7-3 and TRBJ2-7; possibly TRBD2 for D (6 bases). V lost 1 base and J lost 5, with 18 bases in between. Germline V gene data show CDR1 as SGHTA and CDR2 as FQGTGA. CDR3 length: 16 residues. The CDR3 sequence: CASSLSSGTRSDEQYF. The DNA for the CDR3 is TGTGCCAGCAGCTTAAGTTCCGGGACTCGAAGCGACGAGCAGTACTTC.

This clonotype was recorded many times. This chain uses TRBV6-2 or TRBV6-3 with TRBJ2-1; unclear D gene. This CDR3 has 13 amino acids. Trimming took off 5 bases at V and 8 bases at J, with 13 bases between the two ends. Germline assignment: CDR1 MNHEY and CDR2 SVGEGT. The CDR3 sequence is CASSRGSWDEQFF. CDR3 DNA: TGTGCCAGCAGTCGTGGGTCGTGGGATGAGCAGTTCTTC.

This clonotype was seen a few times. The genes are TRBV7-8 and TRBJ2-1; 7 nucleotides align to TRBD2. V was pared by 1 base and J by 7 bases, with 10 bases of the junction left unmatched. The CDR3 runs to 16 residues. The germline V gene encodes CDR1 SGHVS and CDR2 FQNEAQ. The CDR3 DNA is TGTGCCAGCAGCTTAGACAGGCTACGGCGGGAGAATGAGCAGTTCTTC. It specifies CASSLDRLRRENEQFF.

The rearrangement uses TRBV28 and TRBJ1-3; 7 nucleotides match TRBD1. CDR1 is MDHEN and CDR2 is SYDVKM in the germline V gene. This CDR3 comprises 15 residues. Losses at the gene ends were 7 bases for V and 12 bases for J; bases not matched to a gene: 18. The CDR3 bases are TGTGCCAGCACGGCCTGGGACAGTCTCGGTGGCATCATATATTTT. It specifies CASTAWDSLGGIIYF.